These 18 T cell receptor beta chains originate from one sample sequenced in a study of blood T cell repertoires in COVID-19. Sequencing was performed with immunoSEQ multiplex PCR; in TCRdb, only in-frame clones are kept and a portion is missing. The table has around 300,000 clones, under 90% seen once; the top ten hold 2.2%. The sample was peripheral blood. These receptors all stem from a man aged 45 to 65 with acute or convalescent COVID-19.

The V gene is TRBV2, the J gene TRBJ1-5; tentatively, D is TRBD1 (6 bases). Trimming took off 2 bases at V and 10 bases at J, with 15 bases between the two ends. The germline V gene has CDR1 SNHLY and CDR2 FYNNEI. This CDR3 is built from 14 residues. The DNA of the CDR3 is TGTGCCAGCAGTGAACCCCGACAGGCCGGACCCCAGCATTTT. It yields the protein CASSEPRQAGPQHF.

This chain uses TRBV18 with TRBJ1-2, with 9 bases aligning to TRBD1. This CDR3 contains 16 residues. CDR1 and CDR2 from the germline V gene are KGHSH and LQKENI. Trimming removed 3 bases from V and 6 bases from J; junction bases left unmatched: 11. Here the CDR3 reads CASSPLSPDRGDGYTF. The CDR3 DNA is TGTGCCAGCTCACCTTTAAGCCCGGACAGGGGTGATGGCTACACCTTC.

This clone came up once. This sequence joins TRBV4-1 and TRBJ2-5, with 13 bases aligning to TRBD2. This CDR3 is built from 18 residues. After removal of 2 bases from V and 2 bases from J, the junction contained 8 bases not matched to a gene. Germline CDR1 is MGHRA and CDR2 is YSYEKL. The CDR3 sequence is CASSQPGLAGDLQETQYF. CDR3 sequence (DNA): TGCGCCAGCAGCCAACCCGGACTAGCGGGGGACCTTCAAGAGACCCAGTACTTC.

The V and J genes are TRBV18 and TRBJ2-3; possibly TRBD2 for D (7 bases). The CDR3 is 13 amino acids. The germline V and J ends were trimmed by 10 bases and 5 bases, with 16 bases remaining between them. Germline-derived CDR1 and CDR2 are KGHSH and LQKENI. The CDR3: CAIPGGRGDTQYF. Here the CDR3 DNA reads TGTGCCATCCCGGGGGGCCGGGGAGATACGCAGTATTTT.

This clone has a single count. The CDR3 DNA follows: TGCGCCAGCAGCTTCGAGAGAAGAGAGACCCAGTACTTC. It specifies CASSFERRETQYF. This chain joins TRBV5-1 and TRBJ2-5, with D uncertain. CDR1 is SGHRS and CDR2 is YFSETQ in the germline V gene. The CDR3 covers 13 residues. Trimming took off 2 bases at V and 4 bases at J, with 9 bases between the two ends.

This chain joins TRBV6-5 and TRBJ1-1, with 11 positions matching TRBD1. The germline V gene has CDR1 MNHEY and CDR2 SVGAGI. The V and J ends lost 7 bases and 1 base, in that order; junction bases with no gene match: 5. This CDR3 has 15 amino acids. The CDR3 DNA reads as TGTGCCAGCACCGGACAGGGGGCGCGGAACACTGAAGCTTTCTTT. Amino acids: CASTGQGARNTEAFF.

The chain's CDR3 is CASRTGQTGELFF. As DNA, the CDR3 is TGTGCCTCCCGGACAGGGCAGACCGGGGAGCTGTTTTTT. V usage is TRBV30 and J usage is TRBJ2-2, with TRBD1 matching 8 bases. V lost 7 bases and J lost 5; bases outside the gene matches: 6. The CDR3 is 13 amino acids. Per germline, CDR1 GTSNPN and CDR2 SVGIG (reference sequence).

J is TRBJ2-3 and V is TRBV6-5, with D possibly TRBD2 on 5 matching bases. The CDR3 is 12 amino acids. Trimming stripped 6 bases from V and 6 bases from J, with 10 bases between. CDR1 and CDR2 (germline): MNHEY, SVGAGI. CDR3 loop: CASSRGFDTQYF. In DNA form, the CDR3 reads TGTGCCAGCAGCCGGGGATTCGATACGCAGTATTTT.

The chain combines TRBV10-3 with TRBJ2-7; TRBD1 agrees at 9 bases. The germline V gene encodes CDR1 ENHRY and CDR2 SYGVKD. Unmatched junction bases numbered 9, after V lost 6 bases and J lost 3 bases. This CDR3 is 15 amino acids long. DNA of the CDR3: TGTGCCATCAGGGACCCGGGACAGGGACACTACGAGCAGTACTTC. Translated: CAIRDPGQGHYEQYF.

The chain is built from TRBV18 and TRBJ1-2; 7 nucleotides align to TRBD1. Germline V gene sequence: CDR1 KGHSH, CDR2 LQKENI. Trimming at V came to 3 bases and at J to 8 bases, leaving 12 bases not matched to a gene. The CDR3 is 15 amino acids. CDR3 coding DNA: TGTGCCAGCTCACCTCAATCGGACAGGATGGGAGGCTACACCTTC. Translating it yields CASSPQSDRMGGYTF.

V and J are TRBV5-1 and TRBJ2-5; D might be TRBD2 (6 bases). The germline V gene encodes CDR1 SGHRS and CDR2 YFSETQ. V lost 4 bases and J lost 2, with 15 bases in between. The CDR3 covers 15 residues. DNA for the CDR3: TGCGCCAGCAGCCCGACTAGGGGCAGGCAAGAGACCCAGTACTTC. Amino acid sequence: CASSPTRGRQETQYF. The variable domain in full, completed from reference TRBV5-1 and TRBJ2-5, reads KAGVTQTPRYLIKTRGQQVTLSCSPISGHRSVSWYQQTPGQGLQFLFEYFSETQRNKGNFPGRFSGRQFSNSRSEMNVSTLELGDSALYLCASSPTRGRQETQYFGPGTRLLVL.

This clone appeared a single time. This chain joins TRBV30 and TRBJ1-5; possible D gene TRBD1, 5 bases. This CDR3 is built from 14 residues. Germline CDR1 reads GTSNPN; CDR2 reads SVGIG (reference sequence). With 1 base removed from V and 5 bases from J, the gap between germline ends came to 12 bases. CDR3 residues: CAWSGRGIDQPQHF. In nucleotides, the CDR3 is TGTGCCTGGAGTGGAAGGGGCATTGATCAGCCCCAGCATTTT.

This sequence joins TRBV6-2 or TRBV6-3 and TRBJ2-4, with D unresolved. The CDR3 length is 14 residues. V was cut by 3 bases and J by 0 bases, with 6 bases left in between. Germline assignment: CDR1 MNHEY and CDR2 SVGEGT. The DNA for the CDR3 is TGTGCCAGCAGTTATCCCGTAGCCAAAAACATTCAGTACTTC. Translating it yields CASSYPVAKNIQYF.

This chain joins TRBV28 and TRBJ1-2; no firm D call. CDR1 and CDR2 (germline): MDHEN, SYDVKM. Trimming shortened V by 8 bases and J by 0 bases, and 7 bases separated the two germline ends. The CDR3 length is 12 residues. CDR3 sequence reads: CASAVANYGYTF. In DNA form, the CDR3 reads TGTGCCAGCGCGGTAGCTAACTATGGCTACACCTTC.

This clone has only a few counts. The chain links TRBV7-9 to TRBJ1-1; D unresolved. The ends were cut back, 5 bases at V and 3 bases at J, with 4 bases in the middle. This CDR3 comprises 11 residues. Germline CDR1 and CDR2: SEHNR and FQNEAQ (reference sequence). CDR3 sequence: CASSEYTEAFF. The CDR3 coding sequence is TGTGCCAGCAGCGAGTACACTGAAGCTTTCTTT.

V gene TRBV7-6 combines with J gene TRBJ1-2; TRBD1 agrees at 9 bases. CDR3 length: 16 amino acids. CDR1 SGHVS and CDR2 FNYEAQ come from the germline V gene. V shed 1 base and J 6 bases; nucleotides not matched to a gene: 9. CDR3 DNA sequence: TGTGCCAGCAGCTTAGTGGGACAGGGACTTTTCGATGGCTACACCTTC. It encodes CASSLVGQGLFDGYTF.

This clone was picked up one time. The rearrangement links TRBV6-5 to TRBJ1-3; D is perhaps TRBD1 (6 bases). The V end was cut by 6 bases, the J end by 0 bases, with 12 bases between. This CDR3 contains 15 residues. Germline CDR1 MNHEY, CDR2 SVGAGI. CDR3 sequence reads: CASRTGLNSGNTIYF. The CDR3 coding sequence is TGTGCCAGCAGGACAGGCTTAAACTCTGGAAACACCATATATTTT.

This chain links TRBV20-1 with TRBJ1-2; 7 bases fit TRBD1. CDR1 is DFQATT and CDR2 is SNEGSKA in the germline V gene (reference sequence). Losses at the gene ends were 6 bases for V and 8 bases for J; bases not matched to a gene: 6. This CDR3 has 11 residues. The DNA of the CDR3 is TGCAGTGCCTACGACAGGGAAGGCTACACCTTC. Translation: CSAYDREGYTF.